What follows describes a single T cell receptor (beta chain). The target of this receptor is not known. Base quality data are lacking; no much larger clone is found one base away. These data originate in a study of blood T cell repertoires in COVID-19 (TCRdb year 2020). In the study overall: Collaborator samples came from the United States, Italy and Spain and covered acute and convalescent phases of COVID-19. The repertoires were released in a freely available public database meant as a resource for research on the immune response to SARS-CoV-2. Samples came from the ongoing ImmuneRACE study (first 160 participants) plus 1,254 subjects from 6 global collaborators. Where available, HLA class I and class II types were obtained from metadata supplied by the sample provider rather than from assay-based typing. The prospective study material was composed of cDNA or gDNA derived from T cells, B-cell-depleted T cells, or PBMCs. The sample metadata nearly always contained a de-identified subject ID, COVID-19 status, age in years and sex. Deeply sampled blood TCRbeta repertoires from subjects exposed to, actively infected with, or recovered from COVID-19 were included in the dataset.

General study outcomes and caveats: Clinical and demographic metadata were provided uncurated, with the amount varying by source and participant.

A second Seattle source provided samples from volunteer blood donors who had recovered from COVID-19. Each collaborating institution followed its own protocols to collect whole blood in K2EDTA tubes. For TCRbeta analysis, collaborators shipped samples in one of three forms: frozen whole blood, isolated PBMCs, or DNA extracted from either of those sample types. There are 13 amino acids in the CDR3, from cysteine to phenylalanine inclusive. Only the CDR3 portion is preserved as DNA: 39 bases, with reading frame beginning at the first base. The V end gives up 6 bases and the J end 8 bases, leaving 9 bases in the junction not matched to a gene. Sequences MGHDK (CDR1) and SYGVNS (CDR2) are obtained from the germline V gene. TCRbeta CDR3 regions were amplified from genomic DNA by means of the immunoSEQ Assay, a bias-controlled multiplex PCR. The authors' pipeline ran thus. The number of nucleated cells in each sample was estimated from the amplification of reference gene primers within the assay. Sequence reads were collapsed and filtered to measure the absolute abundance of every unique TCRbeta CDR3 rearrangement. For each sample, productive Simpson clonality was calculated as the square root of Simpson's diversity index over productive rearrangements. The clones in this table, taken by TCRdb from immuneACCESS, are in-frame only. Not every clone is retained; where verified, under half of the shortfall comes from an unresolved V gene, and the cause of the rest is unknown. For V, J and clone size, that table is used; D and trimming come from the DNA. The table for this sample lists approximately 230,000 clones; 88% of them were counted only once. Around 2% of the sample rests with the top ten.

The receptor chain draws on TRBV25-1 and TRBJ1-2; 7 bases in between match TRBD1. The receptor's source is a woman aged 40-49 years who had recovered from COVID-19. Material for sequencing was peripheral blood. This receptor carries the CDR3 CASSPTGMNGYTF. The base sequence is TGTGCCAGCAGCCCGACAGGGATGAACGGCTACACCTTC.